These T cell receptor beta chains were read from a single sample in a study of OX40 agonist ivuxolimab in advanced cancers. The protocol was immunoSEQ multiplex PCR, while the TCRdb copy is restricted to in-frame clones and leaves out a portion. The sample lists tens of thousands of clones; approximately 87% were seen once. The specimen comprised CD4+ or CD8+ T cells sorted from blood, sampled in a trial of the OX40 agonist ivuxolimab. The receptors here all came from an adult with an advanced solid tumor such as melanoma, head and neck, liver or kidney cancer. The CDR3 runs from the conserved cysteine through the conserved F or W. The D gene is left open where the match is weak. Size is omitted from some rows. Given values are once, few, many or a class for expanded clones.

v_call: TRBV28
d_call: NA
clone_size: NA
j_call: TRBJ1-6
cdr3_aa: CASRRNPNSPLHF
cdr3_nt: TGTGCCAGCAGGAGAAACCCTAATTCACCCCTCCACTTT

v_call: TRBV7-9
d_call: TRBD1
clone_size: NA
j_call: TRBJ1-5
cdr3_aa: CASSLTTGANQPQHF
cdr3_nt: TGTGCCAGCAGCTTGACGACAGGGGCCAATCAGCCCCAGCATTTT

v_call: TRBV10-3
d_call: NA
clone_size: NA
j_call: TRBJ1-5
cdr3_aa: CAIRGDEPNQPQHF
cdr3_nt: TGTGCCATCAGGGGCGATGAGCCCAATCAGCCCCAGCATTTT

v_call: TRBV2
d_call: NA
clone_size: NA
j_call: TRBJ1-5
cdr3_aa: CASSGRESNQPQHF
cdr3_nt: TGTGCCAGCAGTGGCCGGGAGAGCAATCAGCCCCAGCATTTT

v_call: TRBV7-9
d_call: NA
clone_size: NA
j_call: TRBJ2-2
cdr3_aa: CASSLVPGSDTGELFF
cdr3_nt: TGTGCCAGCAGCTTAGTCCCAGGGTCGGACACCGGGGAGCTGTTTTTT

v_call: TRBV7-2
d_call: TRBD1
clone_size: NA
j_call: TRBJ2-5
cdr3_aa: CASSARTGPEGQETQYF
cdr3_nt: TGTGCCAGCAGCGCTCGGACAGGACCCGAAGGACAAGAGACCCAGTACTTC

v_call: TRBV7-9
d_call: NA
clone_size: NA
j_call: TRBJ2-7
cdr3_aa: CASSLDGGGREQYF
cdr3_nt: TGTGCCAGCAGCTTAGACGGAGGGGGGCGCGAGCAGTACTTC

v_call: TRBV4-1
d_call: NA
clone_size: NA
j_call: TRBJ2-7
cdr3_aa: CASSQATGIRGEQYF
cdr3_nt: TGCGCCAGCAGCCAAGCTACAGGGATTCGAGGCGAGCAGTACTTC

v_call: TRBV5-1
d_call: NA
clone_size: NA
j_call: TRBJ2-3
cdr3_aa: CASSLGWADTQYF
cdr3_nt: TGCGCCAGCAGCTTGGGATGGGCAGATACGCAGTATTTT

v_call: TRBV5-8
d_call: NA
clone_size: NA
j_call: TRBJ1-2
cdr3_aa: CASSLEAGNYGYTF
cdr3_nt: TGTGCCAGCAGCTTGGAAGCAGGGAACTATGGCTACACCTTC

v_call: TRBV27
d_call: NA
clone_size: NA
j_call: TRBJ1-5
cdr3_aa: CASSPGQFNQPQHF
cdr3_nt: TGTGCCAGCAGTCCCGGACAGTTCAATCAGCCCCAGCATTTT

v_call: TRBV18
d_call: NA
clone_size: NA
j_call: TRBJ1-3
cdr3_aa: CASSPSGSSGNTIYF
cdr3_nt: TGTGCCAGCTCACCCTCGGGGAGCTCTGGAAACACCATATATTTT

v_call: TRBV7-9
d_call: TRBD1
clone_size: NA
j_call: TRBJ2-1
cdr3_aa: CASSPGAGQGVYEQFF
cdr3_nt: TGTGCCAGCAGCCCGGGGGCGGGACAGGGGGTCTATGAGCAGTTCTTC

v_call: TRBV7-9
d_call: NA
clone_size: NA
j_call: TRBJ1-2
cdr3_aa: CASSWTANYGYTF
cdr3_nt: TGTGCCAGCAGCTGGACGGCGAACTATGGCTACACCTTC

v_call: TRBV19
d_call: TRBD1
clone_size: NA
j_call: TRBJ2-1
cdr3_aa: CASLSDRGSYNEQFF
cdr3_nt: TGTGCCAGCCTCTCGGACAGGGGTTCCTACAATGAGCAGTTCTTC

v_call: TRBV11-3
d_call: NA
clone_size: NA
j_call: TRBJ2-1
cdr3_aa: CASSSGQREQFF
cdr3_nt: TGTGCCAGCAGCTCAGGACAGCGGGAGCAGTTCTTC

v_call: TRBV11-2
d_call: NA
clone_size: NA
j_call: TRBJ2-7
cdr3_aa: CASSSRLRWEQYF
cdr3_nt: TGTGCCAGCAGCTCCCGGCTACGTTGGGAGCAGTACTTC

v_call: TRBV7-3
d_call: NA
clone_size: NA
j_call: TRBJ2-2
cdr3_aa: CASSRDETGELFF
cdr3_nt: TGTGCCAGCAGCCGGGACGAGACCGGGGAGCTGTTTTTT

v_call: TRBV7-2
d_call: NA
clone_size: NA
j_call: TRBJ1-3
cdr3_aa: CASSLEGRGDTIYF
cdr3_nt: TGTGCCAGCAGCTTAGAGGGGCGGGGGGACACCATATATTTT

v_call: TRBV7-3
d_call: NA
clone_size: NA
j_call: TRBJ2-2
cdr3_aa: CASTSGGALFF
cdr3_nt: TGTGCCAGCACTAGTGGAGGGGCGCTGTTTTTT

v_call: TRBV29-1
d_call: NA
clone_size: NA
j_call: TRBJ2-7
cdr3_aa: CSVEGPRYEQYF
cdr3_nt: TGCAGCGTTGAGGGTCCCCGATACGAGCAGTACTTC

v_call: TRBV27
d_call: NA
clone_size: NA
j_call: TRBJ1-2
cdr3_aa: CASSFIGAGRTNYGYTF
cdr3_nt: TGTGCCAGCAGTTTCATAGGGGCGGGACGGACTAACTATGGCTACACCTTC

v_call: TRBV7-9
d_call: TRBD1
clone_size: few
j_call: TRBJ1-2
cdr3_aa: CASSFRDRAYGYTF
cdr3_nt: TGTGCCAGCAGCTTTCGGGACAGGGCCTATGGCTACACCTTC

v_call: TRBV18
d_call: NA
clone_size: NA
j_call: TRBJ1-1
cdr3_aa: CASSQRDATEAFF
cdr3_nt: TGTGCCAGCTCACAAAGGGACGCCACTGAAGCTTTCTTT

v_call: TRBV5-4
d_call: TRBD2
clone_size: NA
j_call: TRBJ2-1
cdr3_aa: CASSSGLAGGSNEQFF
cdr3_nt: TGTGCCAGCAGCTCGGGACTAGCGGGAGGTAGTAATGAGCAGTTCTTC

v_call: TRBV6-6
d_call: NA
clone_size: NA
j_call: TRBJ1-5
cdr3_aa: CASSYQGDQPQHF
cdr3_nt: TGTGCCAGCAGTTATCAGGGTGATCAGCCCCAGCATTTT

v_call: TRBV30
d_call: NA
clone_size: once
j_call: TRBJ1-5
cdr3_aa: CAWSWGGMGQPQHF
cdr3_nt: TGTGCCTGGAGTTGGGGAGGGATGGGTCAGCCCCAGCATTTT

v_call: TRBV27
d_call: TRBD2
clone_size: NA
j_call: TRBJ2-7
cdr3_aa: CASSLGLGSREQYF
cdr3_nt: TGTGCCAGCAGTTTAGGACTAGGGTCTAGGGAGCAGTACTTC

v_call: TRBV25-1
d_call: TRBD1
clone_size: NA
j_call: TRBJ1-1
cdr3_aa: CASKPGTVNTEAFF
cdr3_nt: TGTGCCAGCAAACCCGGGACAGTGAACACTGAAGCTTTCTTT

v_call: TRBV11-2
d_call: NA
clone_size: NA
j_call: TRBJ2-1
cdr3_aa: CASSSSRQSSYNEQFF
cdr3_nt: TGTGCCAGCAGCTCGAGCAGACAGAGCTCCTACAATGAGCAGTTCTTC

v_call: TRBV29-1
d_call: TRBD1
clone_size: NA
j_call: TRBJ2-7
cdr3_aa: CSARGLDEQYF
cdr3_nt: TGCAGCGCCAGGGGGCTCGACGAGCAGTACTTC

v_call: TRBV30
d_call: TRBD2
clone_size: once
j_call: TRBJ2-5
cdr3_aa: CAWASGETQYF
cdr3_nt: TGTGCCTGGGCTAGCGGGGAGACCCAGTACTTC

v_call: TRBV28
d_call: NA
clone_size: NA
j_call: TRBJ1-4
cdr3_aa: CASRGDGIEKLFF
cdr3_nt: TGTGCCAGCAGGGGGGACGGGATTGAAAAACTGTTTTTT

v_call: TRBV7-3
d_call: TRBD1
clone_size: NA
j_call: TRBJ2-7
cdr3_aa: CASSLDGTGGDEQYF
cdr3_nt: TGTGCCAGCAGCTTAGACGGGACAGGGGGAGACGAGCAGTACTTC

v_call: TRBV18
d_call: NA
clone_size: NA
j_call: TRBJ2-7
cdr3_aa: CASSPLAGFMYEQYF
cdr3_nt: TGTGCCAGCTCACCATTGGCAGGGTTCATGTACGAGCAGTACTTC

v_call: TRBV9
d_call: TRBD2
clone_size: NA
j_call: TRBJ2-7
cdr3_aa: CASSSASGDYEQYF
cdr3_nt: TGTGCCAGCAGCTCCGCTAGCGGGGACTACGAGCAGTACTTC

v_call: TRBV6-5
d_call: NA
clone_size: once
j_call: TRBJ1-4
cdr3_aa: CASSGKDGTNEKLFF
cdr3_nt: TGTGCCAGCAGTGGGAAAGACGGAACTAATGAAAAACTGTTTTTT

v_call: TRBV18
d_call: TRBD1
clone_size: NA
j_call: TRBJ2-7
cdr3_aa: CASSRQGRYEQYF
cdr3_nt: TGTGCCAGCTCGCGACAGGGGCGCTACGAGCAGTACTTC

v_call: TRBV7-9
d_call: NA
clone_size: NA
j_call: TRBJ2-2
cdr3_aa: CASSLTTGFTGELFF
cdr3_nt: TGTGCCAGCAGCCTAACAACCGGTTTCACCGGGGAGCTGTTTTTT

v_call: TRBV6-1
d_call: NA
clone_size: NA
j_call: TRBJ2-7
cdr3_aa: CASSGSTYEQYF
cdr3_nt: TGTGCCAGCAGTGGGTCAACCTACGAGCAGTACTTC

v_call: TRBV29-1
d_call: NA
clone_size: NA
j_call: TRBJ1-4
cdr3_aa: CSVEDSEGPTNEKLFF
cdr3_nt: TGCAGCGTTGAGGACAGCGAAGGGCCAACTAATGAAAAACTGTTTTTT

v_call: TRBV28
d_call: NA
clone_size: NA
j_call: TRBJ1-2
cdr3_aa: CASSLWSGLNYGYTF
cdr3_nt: TGTGCCAGCAGTTTATGGTCGGGCCTTAACTATGGCTACACCTTC

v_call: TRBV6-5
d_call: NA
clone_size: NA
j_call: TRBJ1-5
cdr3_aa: CASSPFSNQPQHF
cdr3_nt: TGTGCCAGCAGTCCCTTTAGCAATCAGCCCCAGCATTTT

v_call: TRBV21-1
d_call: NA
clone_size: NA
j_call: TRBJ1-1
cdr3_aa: CASRKTGEATEAFF
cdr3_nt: TGTGCCAGCAGGAAAACAGGGGAGGCGACTGAAGCTTTCTTT

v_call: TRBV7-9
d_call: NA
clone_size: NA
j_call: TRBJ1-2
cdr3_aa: CASSQGGGVGYTF
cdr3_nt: TGTGCCAGCAGCCAAGGGGGAGGGGTCGGCTACACCTTC

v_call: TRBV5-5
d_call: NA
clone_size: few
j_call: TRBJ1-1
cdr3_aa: CASSGAGTSEAFF
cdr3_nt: TGTGCCAGCAGCGGAGCGGGGACATCCGAAGCTTTCTTT

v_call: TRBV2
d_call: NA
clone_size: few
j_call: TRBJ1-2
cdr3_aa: CASGVVRTF
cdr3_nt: TGTGCCAGCGGGGTCGTAAGGACCTTC

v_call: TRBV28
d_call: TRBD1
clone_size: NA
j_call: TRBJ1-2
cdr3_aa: CASSSHRGPNYGYTF
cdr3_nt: TGTGCCAGCAGTTCCCACAGGGGCCCCAACTATGGCTACACCTTC

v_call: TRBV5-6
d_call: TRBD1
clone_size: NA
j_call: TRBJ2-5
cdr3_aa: CASSPRGPRETQYF
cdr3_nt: TGTGCCAGCAGCCCCAGGGGGCCCCGAGAGACCCAGTACTTC

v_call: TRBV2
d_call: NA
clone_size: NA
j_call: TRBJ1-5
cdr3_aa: CASFGPAKPGSNQPQHF
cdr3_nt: TGTGCCAGTTTCGGACCCGCCAAGCCAGGGAGCAATCAGCCCCAGCATTTT

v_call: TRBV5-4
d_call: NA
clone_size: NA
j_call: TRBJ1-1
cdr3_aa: CASSLTGNYMNTEAFF
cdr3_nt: TGTGCCAGCAGCCTCACGGGGAACTACATGAACACTGAAGCTTTCTTT